What follows are 7 T cell receptor beta chains derived from one specimen sequenced in a study of T cell repertoires in cytomegalovirus infection. TCRdb reanalysed the reads using MiXCR and keeps one entry per CDR3 protein. Found here are around 310,000 distinct CDR3 sequences, roughly a sixth of them singletons; the top ten hold about 11%. Material: PBMCs. These receptors were obtained from a human donor in good health (CMV status not recorded). Some clones in this sample may be carry-over from other donors' samples.

The chain recombines TRBV2 with TRBJ1-6; weak D call: TRBD1 (6 bases). From germline, CDR1 is SNHLY and CDR2 FYNNEI. There are 15 residues in the CDR3. Trimming cost V 3 bases and J 6 bases, with 12 bases left between them. This CDR3 is CASSDQGRLNSPLHF. The CDR3, as DNA: TGTGCCAGCAGTGACCAGGGGCGGCTTAATTCACCCCTCCACTTT.

This clonotype was observed a few times. The V call is TRBV5-1, the J call TRBJ2-1; no clear D. Germline CDR1 SGHRS, CDR2 YFSETQ. The ends were cut back, 0 bases at V and 1 base at J, with 11 bases in the middle. The CDR3 is made up of 16 amino acids. CDR3 sequence reads: CASSLEPTGSYNEQFF. The CDR3 region has the DNA TGCGCCAGCAGCTTGGAACCTACTGGATCCTACAATGAGCAGTTCTTC.

This clonotype showed up many times. This chain uses TRBV2 with TRBJ1-4; D uncertain. Germline V gives CDR1 SNHLY, CDR2 FYNNEI. V lost 4 bases and J 4 bases, leaving 10 bases between the germline ends. The CDR3 is made up of 14 amino acids. CDR3 protein: CASSVRGYNEKLFF. In DNA form, the CDR3 reads TGTGCCAGCAGTGTTCGGGGTTATAATGAAAAACTGTTTTTT.

In its sample, this clonotype was seen many times. V is TRBV7-9 and J is TRBJ2-1; a possible D gene is TRBD1 (5 bases). The CDR3 consists of 14 residues. V was clipped by 3 bases and J by 6 bases, with 12 bases between them. Germline V gives CDR1 SEHNR, CDR2 FQNEAQ (reference sequence). This CDR3 reads CASSFMQGRNEQFF. CDR3 sequence (DNA): TGTGCCAGCAGCTTCATGCAGGGCCGCAATGAGCAGTTCTTC.

This clonotype was seen at least ten times. The chain is built from TRBV20-1 and TRBJ2-7; TRBD1 agrees at 7 bases. The CDR3 has 15 amino acids. V trimming: 6 bases; J trimming: 5 bases; junction bases outside the gene matches: 16. From germline, CDR1 is DFQATT and CDR2 SNEGSKA (reference sequence). Here the CDR3 DNA reads TGCAGTGCCTTCACCGGGACAGCCGGAGGCCACGAGCAGTACTTC. This gives the protein CSAFTGTAGGHEQYF.

This clonotype was picked up a small number of times. CDR3 in amino acids: CASSSSPPDRGGEQYF. The DNA of the CDR3 is TGTGCCAGCAGTTCCTCACCACCGGACAGGGGCGGAGAGCAGTACTTC. The chain carries TRBV12-3 or TRBV12-4 and TRBJ2-7, with TRBD1 matching 9 bases. With 4 bases clipped from V and 7 bases from J, the junction kept 14 bases outside the gene matches. The CDR3 length is 16 residues.

This clonotype was observed many times. The chain joins TRBV7-2 to TRBJ2-3, with 9 bases identical to TRBD2. With V trimmed by 7 bases and J by 2 bases, 4 bases remained unmatched. The germline gives CDR1 SGHTA, CDR2 FQGNSA. The CDR3 extends over 14 amino acids. CDR3 in amino acids: CASNIAGVTDTQYF. The CDR3, as DNA: TGTGCCAGCAACATAGCGGGAGTCACAGATACGCAGTATTTT. Drawing the rest from reference TRBV7-2 and TRBJ2-3, the complete variable domain is GAGVSQSPSNKVTEKGKDVELRCDPISGHTALYWYRQSLGQGLEFLIYFQGNSAPDKSGLPSDRFSAERTGGSVSTLTIQRTQQEDSAVYLCASNIAGVTDTQYFGPGTRLTVL.